Listed here are 17 T cell receptor beta chains from one sample, sequenced in a study of T cells in narcolepsy. Here immunoSEQ multiplex PCR was the method, and the copy in TCRdb shows in-frame clones only, minus some. This table has roughly 34,000 clones, roughly 90% appearing once. The sequenced material came from CD45RA- memory CD4+ T cells from PBMCs. The receptors come from a human donor with narcolepsy.

The chain has TRBV7-2 and TRBJ1-2; D remains ambiguous. The CDR3 is made up of 15 amino acids. Trimming shortened V by 5 bases and J by 4 bases, and 17 bases separated the two germline ends. The V gene's germline CDR1 is SGHTA and CDR2 FQGNSA. The CDR3 DNA reads TGTGCCAGCAGCCCGTCGCCCGACCCATTCTATGGCTACACCTTC. Translation: CASSPSPDPFYGYTF.

This chain connects TRBV29-1 to TRBJ2-2; TRBD1 matches 7 bases. V dropped 4 bases and J dropped 1; count of bases not matched to a gene: 3. The CDR3 has 14 residues. CDR1 and CDR2 (germline): SQVTM, ANQGSEA. CDR3 in DNA: TGCAGCGTTGGAAGGACAGGGAACACCGGGGAGCTGTTTTTT. Translating it yields CSVGRTGNTGELFF.

This rearrangement joins TRBV6-6 to TRBJ1-4; 10 nucleotides match TRBD1. Looked up from germline, CDR1 is MNHNY and CDR2 is SVGAGI (reference sequence). Trimming took 5 bases from V and 7 from J; bases not matched to a gene: 7. This CDR3 region has 15 residues. As DNA, the CDR3 is TGTGCCAGCAGTCGTACGGGACAGGGGACTGAAAAACTGTTTTTT. It codes for CASSRTGQGTEKLFF.

This rearrangement joins TRBV28 to TRBJ2-6; D is possibly TRBD1 or TRBD2 (5 bases each). Trimming left V 5 bases short and J 0 bases short, with 11 bases between. Germline V gives CDR1 MDHEN, CDR2 SYDVKM. The CDR3 spans 16 residues. CDR3 loop: CASSRGRNSGANVLTF. Here the CDR3 DNA reads TGTGCCAGCAGTAGGGGACGTAACTCTGGGGCCAACGTCCTGACTTTC.

The V call is TRBV15, the J call TRBJ2-7, with 7 bases lining up with TRBD1. Germline values: CDR1 LNHNV, CDR2 YYDKDF (reference sequence). The CDR3 consists of 13 residues. Unmatched junction bases numbered 5, after V lost 8 bases and J lost 1 base. CDR3 loop: CATSNRGSYEQYF. In DNA form, the CDR3 reads TGTGCCACCTCTAACAGGGGTTCCTACGAGCAGTACTTC. The full variable domain, in which reference TRBV15 and TRBJ2-7 provide the parts outside the CDR3, is DAMVIQNPRYQVTQFGKPVTLSCSQTLNHNVMYWYQQKSSQAPKLLFHYYDKDFNNEADTPDNFQSRRPNTSFCFLDIRSPGLGDTAMYLCATSNRGSYEQYFGPGTRLTVT.

The V call is TRBV19, the J call TRBJ2-1, with D possibly being TRBD1 (5 bases). Trimming stripped 5 bases from V and 7 bases from J, with 12 bases between. Germline CDR1 LNHDA, CDR2 SQIVND (reference sequence). This CDR3 region has 13 residues. DNA for the CDR3: TGTGCCAGTAGTCAAATACAGGTGAATGAGCAGTTCTTC. Translated: CASSQIQVNEQFF.

The rearrangement joins TRBV6-5 to TRBJ2-7, with D maybe TRBD1 (6 bases). Germline CDR1 reads MNHEY; CDR2 reads SVGAGI. The CDR3 runs 13 residues. V was cut by 8 bases and J by 5 bases, with 16 bases left in between. Here the CDR3 DNA reads TGTGCCAGCTCCCCTGGACAGTTAAACGAGCAGTACTTC. Translation gives CASSPGQLNEQYF.

Only one count was recorded for this clone. The V and J genes are TRBV10-3 and TRBJ2-1, with D maybe TRBD1 (6 bases). Germline CDR1 ENHRY, CDR2 SYGVKD. CDR3 length: 14 amino acids. Trimming left V 8 bases short and J 0 bases short, with 11 bases between. The CDR3: CAIRDTYSYNEQFF. CDR3 bases: TGTGCCATCCGGGACACCTACTCCTACAATGAGCAGTTCTTC.

About this clone: Its ends do not fully match the called genes, so a read error is possible. J is TRBJ2-5 and V is TRBV4-1; D perhaps matches TRBD1 (6 bases). The CDR3 spans 15 residues. Germline V lookup: CDR1 MGHRA, CDR2 YSYEKL. CDR3 sequence: CASNQRAGARETQYF. The CDR3 DNA is TGCGCCAGCAACCAAAGGGCAGGGGCAAGAGAGACCCAGTACTTC.

V usage is TRBV11-2 and J usage is TRBJ2-1; D is unclear. Trimming left V 0 bases short and J 7 bases short, with 10 bases between. Germline lookup yields CDR1 SGHAT and CDR2 FQNNGV. This CDR3 comprises 14 residues. The DNA of the CDR3 is TGTGCCAGCAGCTTAGAGGCTAGATGGAATGAGCAGTTCTTC. Translating it yields CASSLEARWNEQFF.

This clone was counted once. The chain recombines TRBV28 with TRBJ2-5; D may correspond to TRBD1 or TRBD2 (5 bases each). Deletions cut 4 bases from V and 4 bases from J, with 13 bases between. The CDR3 spans 14 residues. Germline V gene data show CDR1 as MDHEN and CDR2 as SYDVKM. The CDR3 loop reads CASSSPGTGETQYF. The CDR3, as DNA: TGTGCCAGCAGTTCCCCCGGGACGGGAGAGACCCAGTACTTC.

For this clone: One end of the junction does not line up with germline, which may come from a read error. The V and J genes are TRBV6-5 and TRBJ2-7; 10 positions agree with TRBD1. Germline V gene lookup returns CDR1 MNHEY and CDR2 SVGAGI. The CDR3 loop spans 14 amino acids. The CDR3, as DNA: TGTGCCAGCAGTTACCCCGGGACAGGGGTTGATCTGGACTTC. It yields the protein CASSYPGTGVDLDF.

This rearrangement joins TRBV7-9 to TRBJ2-6; weak D call: TRBD1 (5 bases). Trimming left V 0 bases short and J 5 bases short, with 8 bases between. Germline assignment: CDR1 SEHNR and CDR2 FQNEAQ (reference sequence). CDR3 length: 15 amino acids. As DNA, the CDR3 is TGTGCCAGCAGCTTAGCGCAGGGATGGGCCAACGTCCTGACTTTC. It is translated as CASSLAQGWANVLTF. Full variable domain (missing parts from reference TRBV7-9 and TRBJ2-6): DTGVSQNPRHKITKRGQNVTFRCDPISEHNRLYWYRQTLGQGPEFLTYFQNEAQLEKSRLLSDRFSAERPKGSFSTLEIQRTEQGDSAMYLCASSLAQGWANVLTFGAGSRLTVL.

The V call is TRBV5-4, the J call TRBJ2-5; 7 bases line up with TRBD2. The V segment lost 4 bases and the J segment 1 base; nucleotides outside the gene matches: 7. Germline CDR1 SGHNT, CDR2 YYREEE (reference sequence). CDR3 length equals 15 residues. Here the CDR3 DNA reads TGTGCCAGCAGCCGTGGGGGGGGATTCCAAGAGACCCAGTACTTC. Residues: CASSRGGGFQETQYF.

This clone is a singleton in its sample. The chain recombines TRBV9 with TRBJ2-1, with D possibly matching TRBD2 (6 bases). The CDR3 loop spans 16 amino acids. Germline V gene sequence: CDR1 SGDLS, CDR2 YYNGEE. Trimming took off 3 bases at V and 0 bases at J, with 13 bases between the two ends. CDR3 nucleotide sequence: TGTGCCAGCAGCGGGGAGGCGGTGTTCTCCTACAATGAGCAGTTCTTC. Translation: CASSGEAVFSYNEQFF.

The table lists this clone with a few counts. The gene calls are TRBV5-4 and TRBJ1-1; 10 positions agree with TRBD1. CDR1 and CDR2 from the germline V gene are SGHNT and YYREEE (reference sequence). V trimming: 1 base; J trimming: 1 base; junction bases outside the gene matches: 7. The CDR3 is 17 amino acids. CDR3 nucleotides: TGTGCCAGCAGCTTGAGCGACAGGGGGCCCCCGAACACTGAAGCTTTCTTT. This encodes CASSLSDRGPPNTEAFF.

The V gene is TRBV14, the J gene TRBJ2-7; 7 nucleotides align to TRBD1. The V gene's germline CDR1 is SGHDN and CDR2 FVKESK. V was pared by 4 bases and J by 1 base, with 4 bases of the junction left unmatched. There are 14 residues in the CDR3. The CDR3: CASSPGQVSYEQYF. For the CDR3, the DNA is TGTGCCAGCAGCCCCGGACAGGTTTCCTACGAGCAGTACTTC.